This passage covers 28 T cell receptor beta chains from one sample sequenced in a study of blood T cell repertoires in COVID-19. TCRdb's copy holds only in-frame clones and misses some; the assay was immunoSEQ multiplex PCR. The data contain roughly 190,000 clones, 83% of them singletons. Sequenced sample: peripheral blood. Receptor source: a woman aged 40 to 49 with acute or convalescent COVID-19.

Here the CDR3 DNA reads TGCAGTGCTAGACAGGGTGAAAAACTGTTTTTT. Translating gives CSARQGEKLFF. The chain is built from TRBV20-1 and TRBJ1-4; weak D call: TRBD1 (5 bases). Germline V gene lookup returns CDR1 DFQATT and CDR2 SNEGSKA (reference sequence). V lost 2 bases to trimming and J lost 7 bases, with 5 bases between them. There are 11 residues in the CDR3.

The J gene is TRBJ1-2, the V gene TRBV19, with D uncertain. V lost 4 bases and J lost 4, with 16 bases in between. Germline values: CDR1 LNHDA, CDR2 SQIVND (reference sequence). The CDR3 totals 15 residues. The CDR3 DNA reads as TGTGCCAGTAGTACCCCCGCGGAGGAAGCCTATGGCTACACCTTC. Its translation: CASSTPAEEAYGYTF.

The chain joins TRBV6-1 to TRBJ1-5; D perhaps matches TRBD1 (6 bases). CDR1 and CDR2 from the germline V gene are MNHNS and SASEGT. CDR3 length: 16 amino acids. Trimming stripped 2 bases from V and 1 base from J, with 12 bases between. CDR3 nucleotide sequence: TGTGCCAGCAGTGAATGGGGGGGGGCGAGCAATCAGCCCCAGCATTTT. This encodes CASSEWGGASNQPQHF.

On this clone itself: One end of the junction fails to match germline, which may point to a read error. The rearrangement links TRBV28 to TRBJ1-3; D is perhaps TRBD1 (6 bases). Per the germline V gene, CDR1 is MDHEN and CDR2 is SYDVKM. The CDR3 consists of 13 residues. The CDR3, as DNA: TGTGCCAGCAGTTCCCCCTCGGGGGGGGCGAAGGATTTT. Translated, it gives CASSSPSGGAKDF.

This clone has only a few counts. This chain uses TRBV7-9 with TRBJ1-3; possible D gene TRBD1, 6 bases. V was cut by 6 bases and J by 8 bases, with 20 bases left in between. This CDR3 spans 15 amino acids. The germline V gene has CDR1 SEHNR and CDR2 FQNEAQ (reference sequence). The DNA of the CDR3 is TGTGCCAGCAGAGGACCACAGGGACCCAGGGACACCATATATTTT. It encodes CASRGPQGPRDTIYF.

The V call is TRBV27, the J call TRBJ1-1; unclear D gene. V lost 7 bases to trimming and J lost 4 bases, with 10 bases between them. Germline lookup yields CDR1 MNHEY and CDR2 SMNVEV (reference sequence). The CDR3 covers 12 residues. CDR3 loop: CASTGSGTEAFF. DNA of the CDR3: TGTGCCAGCACAGGTTCTGGCACTGAAGCTTTCTTT.

A single count supports this clone. V and J are TRBV9 and TRBJ2-1; D is uncertain. Between the trimmed V and J ends, which lost 0 bases and 6 bases, there was a span of 10 bases. CDR3 length: 14 amino acids. Germline V lookup: CDR1 SGDLS, CDR2 YYNGEE. The CDR3 region is CASSVVPGPNEQFF. The CDR3 DNA follows: TGTGCCAGCAGCGTAGTACCGGGTCCCAATGAGCAGTTCTTC. The full variable domain, with the rest looked up from reference TRBV9 and TRBJ2-1, is DSGVTQTPKHLITATGQRVTLRCSPRSGDLSVYWYQQSLDQGLQFLIQYYNGEERAKGNILERFSAQQFPDLHSELNLSSLELGDSALYFCASSVVPGPNEQFFGPGTRLTVL.

A single count supports this clone. This chain joins TRBV4-2 and TRBJ2-5; 8 positions match TRBD2. The CDR3 is 16 amino acids. V lost 1 base, J lost 1 base, and 5 bases stayed unmatched. Germline CDR1 is LGHNA and CDR2 is YNFKEQ. The CDR3 spells CASSQALGTSQETQYF. The CDR3 DNA is TGTGCCAGCAGCCAAGCGCTCGGGACTAGCCAAGAGACCCAGTACTTC.

J is TRBJ2-1 and V is TRBV24-1, with D hard to call. The V end lost 5 bases, the J end lost 8 bases, and 6 bases lay between the germline ends. The CDR3 sequence is 11 residues long. CDR1 and CDR2 from the germline V gene are KGHDR and SFDVKD. The CDR3 bases are TGTGCCACCAGTGGTCGGTATGAGCAGTTCTTC. Translating gives CATSGRYEQFF.

The V gene is TRBV4-2, the J gene TRBJ2-3; D ambiguous. Germline CDR1 is LGHNA and CDR2 is YNFKEQ. V was cut by 1 base and J by 3 bases, with 2 bases left in between. There are 12 residues in the CDR3. DNA for the CDR3: TGTGCCAGCAGCCAAGCTACAGATACGCAGTATTTT. Protein: CASSQATDTQYF.

This chain uses TRBV5-1 with TRBJ2-2, with a weak D call TRBD1 (5 bases). The CDR3 has 16 amino acids. The V end was cut by 2 bases, the J end by 3 bases, with 14 bases between. Germline V lookup: CDR1 SGHRS, CDR2 YFSETQ. The CDR3 is CASSLVQGADTGELFF. In nucleotides, the CDR3 is TGCGCCAGCAGCTTAGTCCAAGGGGCGGACACCGGGGAGCTGTTTTTT.

The V gene is TRBV1, the J gene TRBJ2-1; the table's D call, TRBD2, has no DNA check behind it. TRBV1 is annotated as a pseudogene. The CDR3 contains 19 residues. This CDR3 is CTSSQVRGLAGPPYNEQFF. The CDR3 region has the DNA TGCACCAGCAGCCAAGTCCGCGGACTAGCGGGGCCCCCTTACAATGAGCAGTTCTTC.

This clone was observed a single time. V is TRBV28 and J is TRBJ2-7; the match to TRBD1 covers 8 bases. Per the germline V gene, CDR1 is MDHEN and CDR2 is SYDVKM. The V gene end was trimmed by 3 bases and the J gene end by 1 base; junction bases not matched to a gene: 8. This CDR3 has 16 residues. CDR3 amino acids: CASSFPRGRGSYEQYF. The CDR3, as DNA: TGTGCCAGCAGTTTTCCCAGGGGGCGCGGGTCCTACGAGCAGTACTTC.

This clone showed up just a few times. This sample includes further DNA sequences coding for the same CDR3. The CDR3 reads CASSTGTGNGYTF. The CDR3 region has the DNA TGTGCCAGTAGTACTGGGACAGGGAATGGCTACACCTTC. The chain combines TRBV19 with TRBJ1-2; 9 bases fit TRBD1. The CDR3 extends over 13 amino acids. After removal of 4 bases from V and 6 bases from J, the junction contained 3 bases not matched to a gene. CDR1 is LNHDA and CDR2 is SQIVND in the germline V gene (reference sequence).

The chain recombines TRBV13 with TRBJ1-3, with 9 bases fitting TRBD1. CDR1 is PRHDT, CDR2 FYEKMQ, per germline (reference sequence). The CDR3 is made up of 15 amino acids. V was clipped by 5 bases and J by 5 bases; unmatched bases: 7. The CDR3 region is CASSRSQGARNTIYF. In DNA, the CDR3 is TGTGCCAGCAGCCGATCACAGGGGGCAAGAAACACCATATATTTT. The full variable domain, its missing parts supplied by reference TRBV13 and TRBJ1-3, is AAGVIQSPRHLIKEKRETATLKCYPIPRHDTVYWYQQGPGQDPQFLISFYEKMQSDKGSIPDRFSAQQFSDYHSELNMSSLELGDSALYFCASSRSQGARNTIYFGEGSWLTVV.

J is TRBJ2-1 and V is TRBV7-9, with D possibly being TRBD2 (7 bases). V was cut by 2 bases and J by 0 bases, with 11 bases left in between. This CDR3 has 16 amino acids. The germline V gene encodes CDR1 SEHNR and CDR2 FQNEAQ (reference sequence). The CDR3 sequence is CASSLRGGSSYNEQFF. The CDR3 DNA sequence: TGTGCCAGCAGCTTAAGGGGGGGAAGCTCCTACAATGAGCAGTTCTTC.

V and J are TRBV30 and TRBJ1-2; D is ambiguous. The germline V gene has CDR1 GTSNPN and CDR2 SVGIG (reference sequence). V dropped 4 bases and J dropped 3 bases, with 15 bases sitting between them. This CDR3 has 14 residues. The CDR3 sequence is CAWKSRLYHYGYTF. DNA of the CDR3: TGTGCCTGGAAAAGTCGACTCTACCACTATGGCTACACCTTC.

The chain links TRBV7-8 to TRBJ1-5; TRBD1 aligns across 9 bases. V lost 5 bases and J lost 6; bases outside the gene matches: 8. This CDR3 is 15 amino acids long. Germline CDR1 and CDR2: SGHVS and FQNEAQ. The CDR3 nucleotides read TGTGCCAGCAGCCCGGGACAGGGTTCAAGTCAGCCCCAGCATTTT. Residues: CASSPGQGSSQPQHF.

The CDR3, as DNA: TGCAGTGCTCGTGGAGGCGGGAGAAGCACTCAGTACTTC. Its protein product is CSARGGGRSTQYF. The chain recombines TRBV20-1 with TRBJ2-4; 7 bases are shared with TRBD2. V lost 5 bases to trimming and J lost 12 bases; unmatched junction nucleotides: 13. Germline V gene lookup returns CDR1 DFQATT and CDR2 SNEGSKA (reference sequence). CDR3 size: 13 residues.

This chain uses TRBV6-5 with TRBJ1-2, with a possible D match to TRBD1 (6 bases). Germline assignment: CDR1 MNHEY and CDR2 SVGAGI. The CDR3 is made up of 14 amino acids. Deletions cut 10 bases from V and 5 bases from J, with 20 bases between. The CDR3 reads CATLPRGGSYGYTF. The CDR3 nucleotides read TGTGCCACCCTGCCGAGGGGGGGTTCTTATGGCTACACCTTC.

This clone has just one count. A read error may produce the germline difference seen at one junction end. The same CDR3 also results from other DNA sequences found in this sample. The chain carries TRBV7-9 and TRBJ2-1, with 11 bases matching TRBD2. The CDR3 is 14 residues long. The germline V gene encodes CDR1 SEHNR and CDR2 FQNEAQ (reference sequence). The CDR3, as DNA: TGTGCCAGCAGCCTAGCGGGGGGCTACAATGAGCAGTTCTTC. Translation: CASSLAGGYNEQFF.

This clone was detected only a few times. The chain recombines TRBV6-5 with TRBJ2-2; the D gene is possibly TRBD1 (5 bases). Germline CDR1 and CDR2: MNHEY and SVGAGI. The CDR3 is 13 amino acids. V lost 8 bases and J lost 0, with 7 bases in between. The chain's CDR3 is CASGRANTGELFF. In nucleotides, the CDR3 is TGTGCCAGCGGCAGGGCGAACACCGGGGAGCTGTTTTTT.

This chain uses TRBV5-8 with TRBJ1-6, with TRBD1 matching over 10 bases. CDR1 and CDR2 from the germline V gene are SGHTS and YDEGEE. The V gene end was trimmed by 3 bases and the J gene end by 7 bases; junction bases not matched to a gene: 4. CDR3 length: 15 residues. CDR3 bases: TGTGCCAGCAGCTCCACGGGACAGGGGAATTCACCCCTCCACTTT. Its translation is CASSSTGQGNSPLHF.

This clone appeared a few times. Here the CDR3 reads CATREQGLNTEAFF. The CDR3 nucleotides are TGTGCCACCAGAGAGCAGGGGTTGAACACTGAAGCTTTCTTT. This chain connects TRBV24-1 to TRBJ1-1, with D possibly TRBD1 on 6 matching bases. This CDR3 has 14 amino acids. Trimming stripped 7 bases from V and 0 bases from J, with 11 bases between. Germline loops: CDR1 KGHDR, CDR2 SFDVKD.

On this clone: Sequence at one end of the junction differs from germline and may be a read error. The genes are TRBV24-1 and TRBJ1-2, with 9 bases that match TRBD1. The CDR3 length is 17 residues. Germline-derived CDR1 and CDR2 are KGHDR and SFDVKD. The CDR3 DNA reads as TGTGCCACAAGTGGAAACGGCGGGACAGGGTTTGACTATGGCTACACCTTC. Translation gives CATSGNGGTGFDYGYTF.

The genes are TRBV3-1 (or the pseudogene TRBV3-2) and TRBJ2-2; 10 bases agree with TRBD1. The CDR3 has 17 amino acids. Germline V gene lookup returns CDR1 LGHDT and CDR2 YNNKEL (reference sequence). Trimming cost V 4 bases and J 6 bases; bases outside gene matches: 11. CDR3 region: CASSPADRTGGAGELFF. In nucleotides, the CDR3 is TGTGCCAGCAGCCCCGCCGACCGGACAGGGGGGGCCGGGGAGCTGTTTTTT.

The chain combines TRBV27 with TRBJ1-2; D uncertain. Germline loops: CDR1 MNHEY, CDR2 SMNVEV (reference sequence). V dropped 8 bases and J dropped 1 base, with 14 bases sitting between them. The CDR3 has 14 residues. The chain's CDR3 is CASRTAGFNYGYTF. For the CDR3, the DNA is TGTGCCAGCCGTACAGCGGGTTTTAACTATGGCTACACCTTC.

The genes are TRBV11-2 and TRBJ1-2, with 9 positions matching TRBD1. The CDR3 consists of 15 residues. The germline V gene has CDR1 SGHAT and CDR2 FQNNGV. V lost 3 bases and J lost 4; bases outside the gene matches: 6. The CDR3 bases are TGTGCCAGCAGCTTTTCAGGACAGGGGCCCTATGGCTACACCTTC. Translation gives CASSFSGQGPYGYTF.